The TCR beta chain described here comes from a study of blood T cell repertoires in COVID-19. Trimming pared 0 bases from V and 9 bases from J, leaving 15 bases between. The V gene's germline CDR1 is SQVTM and CDR2 ANQGSEA. The CDR3 is 14 amino acids. As originally analysed: Reference gene primers were amplified, and this amplification served to estimate nucleated cell counts. Sequencing used immunoSEQ multiplex PCR; TCRdb keeps in-frame clones, though not all of them. V, J and clone size are those of that table, while D and trimming were read from the DNA. The data hold roughly 45,000 clones, with over 80% observed a single time.

The chain joins TRBV29-1 to TRBJ2-1, with D unclear. The sample consisted of peripheral blood. This receptor was identified in a man aged 55 to 70 with active COVID-19. CDR3 DNA sequence: TGCAGCGTTGAAGATGAGAGCCATTCTCCTGAGCAGTTCTTC. Protein: CSVEDESHSPEQFF.